This T cell receptor (beta chain) derives from a study of blood T cell repertoires in COVID-19. Across the study: COVID-19 samples, acute and convalescent, were from the United States, Italy and Spain. In each case, the material was cDNA or gDNA derived from T cells, B-cell-depleted T cells, or PBMCs.

In the authors' methods: The authors estimated nucleated cell counts from reference gene primer amplification. The method was immunoSEQ multiplex PCR; TCRdb's version includes in-frame clones alone and lacks a portion of them. From that table come the V and J calls and clone size; the DNA was used to work out D and trimming. The table records 100,000 to 120,000 clones, 75% to 85% of them present only once. This clone was seen a single time. Trimming left V 4 bases short and J 3 bases short, with 7 bases between. Germline-derived CDR1 and CDR2 are LNHDA and SQIVND (reference sequence). This CDR3 is built from 13 residues.

The chain links TRBV19 to TRBJ1-3; no clear D. This clonotype was obtained from an older woman with acute or convalescent COVID-19. Sequencing input: peripheral blood. The CDR3 nucleotides read TGTGCCAGTAGTACAGATCGTGGAAACACCATATATTTT. Its protein is CASSTDRGNTIYF.